This TCR beta chain was observed in a study of shared clonotypes between healthy human individuals. Study-wide background: Those who served as donors were a couple of women and a few men between the ages of 18 and 49.

The protocol was immunoSEQ multiplex PCR, while the TCRdb copy is restricted to in-frame clones and leaves out a portion. The repertoire holds hundreds of thousands of clones, about 79% seen once, with over 10% in the top ten. All donors were Caucasian adults living in Nashville, Tennessee. Germline V lookup: CDR1 GTSNPN, CDR2 SVGIG (reference sequence). V was clipped by 3 bases and J by 7 bases; unmatched bases: 7. CDR3 length equals 14 residues. With regard to this clone: What it recognizes is unknown.

Findings of the study overall: Clonotype sharing among donors was expected to depend on sequencing depth.

This receptor was taken from a woman aged 40 to 50 in good health. Some clones in this sample may be carry-over from other donors' samples. The sequenced sample consisted of PBMCs. The chain carries TRBV30 and TRBJ2-7; the match to TRBD2 covers 12 bases. The CDR3 coding sequence is TGTGCCTGGAGGACTAGCGGGAGTCGGGGGGAGCAGTACTTC. Its protein product is CAWRTSGSRGEQYF.